Below are 29 T cell receptor beta chains sequenced from a single sample in a study of T cell responses to AZD1222 COVID-19 vaccine. Repertoires were generated with immunoSEQ multiplex PCR, while TCRdb's copy carries only in-frame clones and drops some. The table lists roughly 100,000 clones, around 90% of them singletons, with around 9.4% in the top ten. Sequenced material: peripheral blood, taken on day 0 of AZD1222 vaccination. These receptors came from an adult in good health.

The J gene is TRBJ1-5, the V gene TRBV4-3; perhaps TRBD1 as D (6 bases). The CDR3 runs to 15 residues. The germline CDR1 and CDR2 sequences are LGHNA and YSLEER. V lost 0 bases to trimming and J lost 7 bases, with 13 bases between them. The DNA for the CDR3 is TGCGCCAGCAGCCAAGATCTAACAGGGCACCAGCCCCAGCATTTT. This gives the protein CASSQDLTGHQPQHF.

V is TRBV28 and J is TRBJ2-6, with TRBD1 matching 7 bases. Unmatched junction bases numbered 10, after V lost 2 bases and J lost 0 bases. Germline V gene lookup returns CDR1 MDHEN and CDR2 SYDVKM. The CDR3 is 19 residues long. The CDR3 nucleotides are TGTGCCAGCAGTTTAGACAGGGTCATTAGGGACTCTGGGGCCAACGTCCTGACTTTC. Protein product: CASSLDRVIRDSGANVLTF. Using reference TRBV28 and TRBJ2-6 for the parts outside the CDR3, the full variable domain is DVKVTQSSRYLVKRTGEKVFLECVQDMDHENMFWYRQDPGLGLRLIYFSYDVKMKEKGDIPEGYSVSREKKERFSLILESASTNQTSMYLCASSLDRVIRDSGANVLTFGAGSRLTVL.

In this sample, this clone turned up a few times. The CDR3, as DNA: TGTGCCAGCAGTGAACCGGGAAACGGGTCACCCCTCCACTTT. Its translation: CASSEPGNGSPLHF. This chain links TRBV2 with TRBJ1-6; no clear D. This CDR3 has 14 residues. V lost 2 bases to trimming and J lost 10 bases, with 12 bases between them. Germline V gene data show CDR1 as SNHLY and CDR2 as FYNNEI. Full variable domain (remainder filled in from reference TRBV2 and TRBJ1-6): EPEVTQTPSHQVTQMGQEVILRCVPISNHLYFYWYRQILGQKVEFLVSFYNNEISEKSEIFDDQFSVERPDGSNFTLKIRSTKLEDSAMYFCASSEPGNGSPLHFGNGTRLTVT.

The rearrangement links TRBV4-3 to TRBJ1-2, with D unresolved. Germline loops: CDR1 LGHNA, CDR2 YSLEER. There are 15 residues in the CDR3. The V end lost 0 bases, the J end lost 2 bases, and 10 bases lay between the germline ends. Here the CDR3 DNA reads TGCGCCAGCAGCCAAGATCCCGGAGGGAACTATGGCTACACCTTC. As protein: CASSQDPGGNYGYTF.

The rearrangement joins TRBV28 to TRBJ1-2; D might be TRBD1 (6 bases). Germline values: CDR1 MDHEN, CDR2 SYDVKM. V was cut by 2 bases and J by 2 bases, with 12 bases left in between. The CDR3 contains 15 residues. The CDR3: CASSLTSRGNYGYTF. The CDR3 DNA reads TGTGCCAGCAGTTTAACCTCCAGGGGAAACTATGGCTACACCTTC.

Remarks on this clone: The junction differs from germline at one of its ends, possibly a read error. The chain has TRBV3-1 (or the pseudogene TRBV3-2) and TRBJ2-1; perhaps D is TRBD1 or TRBD2 (6 bases each). The CDR3 loop spans 13 amino acids. CDR1 and CDR2 (germline): LGHDT, YNNKEL (reference sequence). Here the CDR3 DNA reads TGTGCCAGCAGCCAAGGAGGAGGGGGACTCCGAGTCTTC. Translation: CASSQGGGGLRVF.

This clone appeared a single time. V is TRBV20-1 and J is TRBJ1-1; no clear D gene. The V gene's germline CDR1 is DFQATT and CDR2 SNEGSKA (reference sequence). The V gene lost 3 bases and the J gene lost 1 base, with 15 bases spanning the gap. This CDR3 region has 15 residues. CDR3 nucleotide sequence: TGCAGTGCTAGTTTAGCCTCCCGTGGGAACACTGAAGCTTTCTTT. Its protein product is CSASLASRGNTEAFF.

The chain has TRBV27 and TRBJ2-1, with D tentatively TRBD1 (5 bases). The CDR3 has 12 residues. Trimming took 8 bases from V and 8 from J, leaving 13 bases between them. Germline-derived CDR1 and CDR2 are MNHEY and SMNVEV (reference sequence). CDR3 amino acids: CASGYTGDEQFF. CDR3 sequence (DNA): TGTGCCAGCGGTTATACAGGAGATGAGCAGTTCTTC.

The chain combines TRBV28 with TRBJ2-1; D unresolved. The germline V gene encodes CDR1 MDHEN and CDR2 SYDVKM. V was clipped by 6 bases and J by 15 bases, with 15 bases between them. The CDR3 is 11 residues long. The DNA of the CDR3 is TGTGCCAGCAGCCTCACCCACTCGCGGTTCTTC. Protein sequence: CASSLTHSRFF.

The chain has TRBV14 and TRBJ2-7; D call uncertain. Germline values: CDR1 SGHDN, CDR2 FVKESK. V lost 2 bases and J lost 1, with 9 bases in between. The CDR3 extends over 14 amino acids. The CDR3 coding sequence is TGTGCCAGCAGCCAAAGGACGGTATCCTACGAGCAGTACTTC. Amino acids: CASSQRTVSYEQYF.

The chain links TRBV19 to TRBJ1-5, with 8 bases identical to TRBD1. Germline V gene sequence: CDR1 LNHDA, CDR2 SQIVND (reference sequence). With V trimmed by 3 bases and J by 3 bases, 7 bases remained unmatched. CDR3 length: 16 amino acids. CDR3 coding DNA: TGTGCCAGTAGTATCCCGGACAGGGCTTCCAATCAGCCCCAGCATTTT. As protein: CASSIPDRASNQPQHF.

The chain has TRBV5-4 and TRBJ1-5; 7 bases map to TRBD1. Per the germline V gene, CDR1 is SGHNT and CDR2 is YYREEE (reference sequence). There are 14 residues in the CDR3. Trimming removed 0 bases from V and 9 bases from J; junction bases left unmatched: 6. CDR3 loop: CASSLEGQARPQHF. The CDR3 DNA sequence: TGTGCCAGCAGCTTGGAAGGACAGGCGAGGCCCCAGCATTTT.

The rearrangement uses TRBV19 and TRBJ2-3; unclear D gene. V dropped 5 bases and J dropped 6 bases, with 6 bases sitting between them. The CDR3 has 11 amino acids. Germline V CDR1 and CDR2: LNHDA, SQIVND (reference sequence). The CDR3 spells CASSVADTQYF. In nucleotides, the CDR3 is TGTGCCAGTAGTGTCGCGGATACGCAGTATTTT.

This clone showed up just once. The rearrangement uses TRBV19 and TRBJ2-7, with 11 bases aligning to TRBD2. This CDR3 contains 16 residues. Germline V gene sequence: CDR1 LNHDA, CDR2 SQIVND (reference sequence). With V trimmed by 6 bases and J by 2 bases, 9 bases remained unmatched. CDR3: CASRNLGTSGPYEQYF. CDR3 sequence (DNA): TGTGCCAGTAGAAATCTAGGGACTAGCGGTCCCTACGAGCAGTACTTC.

This chain connects TRBV6-2 or TRBV6-3 to TRBJ2-1, with 7 nucleotides matching TRBD2. Germline loops: CDR1 MNHEY, CDR2 SVGEGT. The trim removed 0 bases at V and 4 bases at J, leaving 9 bases unmatched. This CDR3 is 17 amino acids long. CDR3 region: CASSYSSGTHQYNEQFF. In DNA form, the CDR3 reads TGTGCCAGCAGTTACTCGAGCGGGACTCACCAATACAATGAGCAGTTCTTC.

The chain is built from TRBV5-1 and TRBJ1-2, with 9 bases matching TRBD1. This CDR3 has 14 residues. V dropped 3 bases and J dropped 4; count of bases not matched to a gene: 4. Germline values: CDR1 SGHRS, CDR2 YFSETQ. As DNA, the CDR3 is TGCGCCAGCAGCTGGGGACAGGGTGGCTATGGCTACACCTTC. Encoded protein: CASSWGQGGYGYTF.

The rearrangement joins TRBV19 to TRBJ1-3; D not certain. Germline CDR1 LNHDA, CDR2 SQIVND (reference sequence). V lost 6 bases, J lost 6 bases, and 12 bases lay in between. This CDR3 region has 13 residues. CDR3 sequence reads: CASSPGDANTIYF. CDR3 nucleotide sequence: TGTGCCAGTAGCCCCGGGGATGCAAACACCATATATTTT.

This clone was seen once. The genes are TRBV18 and TRBJ1-5; no firm D call. Deletions cut 2 bases from V and 7 bases from J, with 9 bases between. This CDR3 comprises 13 residues. Germline CDR1 KGHSH, CDR2 LQKENI. The CDR3 sequence is CASSPGQEQPQHF. The DNA for the CDR3 is TGTGCCAGCTCACCAGGGCAAGAACAGCCCCAGCATTTT.

The chain recombines TRBV27 with TRBJ2-2; 9 bases are a match to TRBD1. Trimming took 2 bases from V and 3 from J; bases not matched to a gene: 10. Germline CDR1 reads MNHEY; CDR2 reads SMNVEV (reference sequence). This CDR3 has 18 amino acids. CDR3 bases: TGTGCCAGCAGTTTAGAGTGGGGGTACAGGGGGCACACCGGGGAGCTGTTTTTT. This sequence encodes CASSLEWGYRGHTGELFF.

The genes are TRBV20-1 and TRBJ1-2; D is undetermined. The germline CDR1 and CDR2 sequences are DFQATT and SNEGSKA (reference sequence). The V and J ends lost 6 bases and 8 bases respectively, with 10 bases between them. The length of the CDR3 is 10 residues. The CDR3 protein is CSAIEVGYTF. CDR3 in DNA: TGCAGTGCCATCGAAGTGGGCTACACCTTC.

J is TRBJ2-7 and V is TRBV28; D gene uncertain. The length of the CDR3 is 11 residues. Germline V gives CDR1 MDHEN, CDR2 SYDVKM. Trimming removed 7 bases at V and 5 bases at J, with 9 bases between. The CDR3 DNA is TGTGCCAGCACATATATGAACGAGCAGTACTTC. Translated: CASTYMNEQYF.

The chain links TRBV4-1 to TRBJ2-1; 9 bases map to TRBD2. Per the germline V gene, CDR1 is MGHRA and CDR2 is YSYEKL. V lost 1 base, J lost 3 bases, and 7 bases stayed unmatched. The CDR3 has 17 amino acids. The CDR3 is CASSQVLAGRGYNEQFF. CDR3 nucleotides: TGCGCCAGCAGCCAAGTGCTAGCGGGGAGGGGCTACAATGAGCAGTTCTTC.

The rearrangement links TRBV18 to TRBJ2-7; D is unclear. This CDR3 spans 13 amino acids. The V and J ends lost 5 bases and 4 bases respectively, with 12 bases between them. Germline V gene data show CDR1 as KGHSH and CDR2 as LQKENI. The DNA of the CDR3 is TGTGCCAGCTCAGAACAAGATAGATACGAGCAGTACTTC. Translated: CASSEQDRYEQYF.

The chain recombines TRBV6-1 with TRBJ2-3; the D is unclear. The CDR3 length is 13 residues. The V end was cut by 1 base, the J end by 4 bases, with 6 bases between. In germline, CDR1 is MNHNS, CDR2 SASEGT. DNA for the CDR3: TGTGCCAGCAGTGAAGGTCCTCCAGATACGCAGTATTTT. As protein: CASSEGPPDTQYF.

The chain is built from TRBV6-2 or TRBV6-3 and TRBJ1-1; possible D gene TRBD1, 6 bases. The V end lost 6 bases, the J end lost 4 bases, and 24 bases lay between the germline ends. Germline-derived CDR1 and CDR2 are MNHEY and SVGEGT. CDR3 length equals 17 residues. CDR3 DNA: TGTGCCAGCAGCATTTTATTTAGGGGCAGGGGAAGCACTGAAGCTTTCTTT. Protein sequence: CASSILFRGRGSTEAFF.

The chain couples TRBV4-3 to TRBJ2-1; the match to TRBD2 covers 7 bases. Germline V gene lookup returns CDR1 LGHNA and CDR2 YSLEER. J was trimmed by 4 bases and V by 0 bases; bases with no gene match: 9. The CDR3 spans 17 residues. This chain's CDR3 is CASSQDKGRAEYNEQFF. In DNA, the CDR3 is TGCGCCAGCAGCCAAGATAAAGGGAGGGCCGAGTACAATGAGCAGTTCTTC.

The gene calls are TRBV2 and TRBJ2-5; unclear D gene. Trimming removed 5 bases from V and 2 bases from J, with 9 bases in between. The CDR3 length is 13 residues. Germline loops: CDR1 SNHLY, CDR2 FYNNEI. CDR3 sequence reads: CASSTYIQETQYF. The CDR3 nucleotides are TGTGCCAGCAGTACCTACATACAAGAGACCCAGTACTTC.

The chain is built from TRBV4-2 and TRBJ2-3; 10 positions match TRBD1. V lost 4 bases, J lost 4 bases, and 5 bases stayed unmatched. The CDR3 extends over 15 amino acids. CDR1 is LGHNA, CDR2 YNFKEQ, per germline. CDR3 DNA sequence: TGTGCCAGCAGCCGGGACAGGGGAAGCCCAGATACGCAGTATTTT. Protein product: CASSRDRGSPDTQYF.

This rearrangement joins TRBV7-2 to TRBJ1-2; tentative D call: TRBD1 (6 bases). Germline V CDR1 and CDR2: SGHTA, FQGNSA. The CDR3 is 15 residues long. Deletions cut 4 bases from V and 8 bases from J, with 20 bases between. For the CDR3, the DNA is TGTGCCAGCAGCTCACCTTCTAACAGGGTTCAGGGCTACACCTTC. It is translated as CASSSPSNRVQGYTF.